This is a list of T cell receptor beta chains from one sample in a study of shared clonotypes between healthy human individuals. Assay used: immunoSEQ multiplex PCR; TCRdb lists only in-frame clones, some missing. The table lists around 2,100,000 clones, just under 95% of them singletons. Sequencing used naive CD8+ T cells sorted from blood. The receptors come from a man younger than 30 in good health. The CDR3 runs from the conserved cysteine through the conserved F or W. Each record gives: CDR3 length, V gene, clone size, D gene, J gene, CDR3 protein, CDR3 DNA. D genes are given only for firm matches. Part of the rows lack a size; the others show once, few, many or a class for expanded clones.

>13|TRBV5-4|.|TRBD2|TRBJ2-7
CASSPGLAYEQYF
TGTGCCAGCAGCCCTGGACTAGCCTACGAGCAGTACTTC
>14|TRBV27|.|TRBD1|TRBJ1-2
CASTMTGGLLGWTF
TGTGCCAGCACCATGACAGGGGGCCTATTGGGTTGGACCTTC
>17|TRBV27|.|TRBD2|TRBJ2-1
CASSLSPAGVSYNEQFF
TGTGCCAGCAGTTTATCCCCTGCGGGAGTGAGCTACAATGAGCAGTTCTTC
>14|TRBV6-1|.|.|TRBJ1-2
CASSEVGRALGYTF
TGTGCCAGCAGTGAAGTCGGTAGGGCCCTTGGCTACACCTTC
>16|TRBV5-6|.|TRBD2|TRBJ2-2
CASSYGTSGNTGELFF
TGTGCCAGCAGCTACGGGACTAGCGGGAACACCGGGGAGCTGTTTTTT
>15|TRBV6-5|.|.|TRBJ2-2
CASSYWTANTGELFF
TGTGCCAGCAGTTACTGGACAGCGAACACCGGGGAGCTGTTTTTT
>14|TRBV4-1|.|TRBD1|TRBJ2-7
CASSQGQGSYEQYF
TGCGCCAGCAGCCAAGGACAGGGTAGCTACGAGCAGTACTTC
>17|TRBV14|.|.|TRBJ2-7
CASSQGPLQGLVYEQYF
TGTGCCAGCAGCCAGGGACCACTACAGGGACTCGTATACGAGCAGTACTTC
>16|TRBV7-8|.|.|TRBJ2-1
CASSLTVADAYNEQFF
TGTGCCAGCAGCCTTACTGTAGCGGACGCGTACAATGAGCAGTTCTTC
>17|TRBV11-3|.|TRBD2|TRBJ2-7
CASSLVNQRGSSYEQYF
TGTGCCAGCAGCTTAGTCAACCAGCGGGGTAGCTCCTACGAGCAGTACTTC
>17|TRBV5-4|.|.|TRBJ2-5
CASSSFVTIGLGETQYF
TGTGCCAGCAGCTCTTTCGTTACAATCGGGTTGGGAGAGACCCAGTACTTC
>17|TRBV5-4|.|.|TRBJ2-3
CASSFLGGGPSPDTQYF
TGTGCCAGCAGCTTTTTAGGCGGAGGCCCGTCACCAGATACGCAGTATTTT
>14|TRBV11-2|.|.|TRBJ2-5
CASSLEAGRETQYF
TGTGCCAGCAGCTTAGAGGCGGGGAGGGAGACCCAGTACTTC
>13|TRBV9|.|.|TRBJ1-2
CASSEGISYGYTF
TGTGCCAGCAGCGAGGGCATCTCTTATGGCTACACCTTC
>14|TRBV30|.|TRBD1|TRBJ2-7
CAWGEGTGSYEQYF
TGTGCCTGGGGAGAAGGGACAGGCAGCTACGAGCAGTACTTC
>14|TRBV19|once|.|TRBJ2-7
CASSRPGHGYEQYF
TGTGCCAGTAGTAGACCAGGACACGGCTACGAGCAGTACTTC
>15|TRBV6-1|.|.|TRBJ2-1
CASSERDGYNNEQFF
TGTGCCAGCAGTGAAAGGGACGGGTATAACAATGAGCAGTTCTTC
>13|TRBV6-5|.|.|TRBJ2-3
CASSYSNTDTQYF
TGTGCCAGCAGTTACTCGAACACAGATACGCAGTATTTT
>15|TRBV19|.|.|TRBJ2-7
CASSIAGDYTYEQYF
TGTGCCAGTAGTATAGCAGGAGACTACACCTACGAGCAGTACTTC
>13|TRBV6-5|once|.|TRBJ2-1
CASSYNPYNEQFF
TGTGCCAGCAGTTACAACCCCTACAATGAGCAGTTCTTC
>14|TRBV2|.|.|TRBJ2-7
CASSDHAGYYEQYF
TGTGCCAGCAGTGATCATGCCGGATACTACGAGCAGTACTTC
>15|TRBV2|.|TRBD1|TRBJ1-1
CASSHYRQGIAEAFF
TGTGCCAGCAGTCACTACAGACAGGGGATAGCTGAAGCTTTCTTT
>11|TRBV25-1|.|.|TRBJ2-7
CASSETGTPYF
TGTGCCAGCAGTGAAACGGGAACCCCGTACTTC
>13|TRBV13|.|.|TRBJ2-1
CASSLGTPNEQFF
TGTGCCAGCAGCTTAGGTACGCCTAATGAGCAGTTCTTC
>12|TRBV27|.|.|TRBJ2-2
CASSLMAGELFF
TGTGCCAGCAGTTTAATGGCCGGGGAGCTGTTTTTT
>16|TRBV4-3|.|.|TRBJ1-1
CASSQDLTAPKPEAFF
TGCGCCAGCAGCCAAGACCTGACAGCCCCGAAGCCTGAAGCTTTCTTT
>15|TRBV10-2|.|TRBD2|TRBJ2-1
CASSDMGGVYNEQFF
TGCGCCAGCAGTGATATGGGGGGGGTGTACAATGAGCAGTTCTTC
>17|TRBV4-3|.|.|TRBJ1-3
CASSQDSERLSGNTIYF
TGCGCCAGCAGCCAAGATTCAGAGAGACTCTCTGGAAACACCATATATTTT
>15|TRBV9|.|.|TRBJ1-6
CASSQEGYGNSPLHF
TGTGCCAGCAGCCAAGAAGGGTATGGCAATTCACCCCTCCACTTT
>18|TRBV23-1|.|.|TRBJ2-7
CASSQSNPMTTDTYEQYF
TGCGCCAGCAGTCAATCTAATCCAATGACGACAGATACCTACGAGCAGTACTTC
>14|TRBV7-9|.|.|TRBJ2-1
CASSLALPYNEQFF
TGTGCCAGCAGCTTAGCACTTCCTTACAATGAGCAGTTCTTC
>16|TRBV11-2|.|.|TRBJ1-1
CASSLEYQARGTEAFF
TGTGCCAGCAGCTTAGAATATCAAGCCCGGGGCACTGAAGCTTTCTTT
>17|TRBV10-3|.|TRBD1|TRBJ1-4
CAISDGITGGTNEKLFF
TGTGCCATCAGTGACGGTATAACAGGGGGAACTAATGAAAAACTGTTTTTT
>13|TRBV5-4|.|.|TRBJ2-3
CASSLGAGDTQYF
TGTGCCAGCAGCTTGGGGGCAGGAGATACGCAGTATTTT
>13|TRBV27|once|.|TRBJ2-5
CASSSWSAETQYF
TGTGCCAGCAGTTCTTGGTCGGCAGAGACCCAGTACTTC
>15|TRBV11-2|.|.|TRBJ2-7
CASSLEGRASYEQYF
TGTGCCAGCAGCTTAGAGGGACGGGCGTCCTACGAGCAGTACTTC
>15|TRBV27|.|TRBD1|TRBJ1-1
CASSQGTGVNTEAFF
TGTGCCAGCAGTCAAGGGACAGGGGTGAACACTGAAGCTTTCTTT
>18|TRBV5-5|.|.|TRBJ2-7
CASSLASLRHTGSYEQYF
TGTGCCAGCAGCTTAGCAAGTCTCCGGCACACCGGCTCCTACGAGCAGTACTTC
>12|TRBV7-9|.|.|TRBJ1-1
CATSAGGTEAFF
TGTGCCACCTCGGCGGGGGGCACTGAAGCTTTCTTT
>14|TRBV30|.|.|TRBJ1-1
CAWRGDFGNTEAFF
TGTGCCTGGAGGGGGGATTTTGGGAACACTGAAGCTTTCTTT
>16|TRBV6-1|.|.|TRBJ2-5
CASSERGSLYQETQYF
TGTGCCAGCAGTGAAAGGGGAAGTCTGTACCAAGAGACCCAGTACTTC
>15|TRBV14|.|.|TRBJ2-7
CASSQGSGSSYEQYF
TGTGCCAGCAGCCAAGGTTCGGGAAGCTCCTACGAGCAGTACTTC
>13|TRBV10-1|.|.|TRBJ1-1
CASSEDIYSEAFF
TGCGCCAGCAGTGAGGACATTTACTCTGAAGCTTTCTTT
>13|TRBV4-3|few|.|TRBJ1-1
CASSQDGETEAFF
TGCGCCAGCAGCCAAGATGGAGAGACTGAAGCTTTCTTT
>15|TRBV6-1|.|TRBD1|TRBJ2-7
CASSGSAGTGYEQYF
TGTGCCAGCAGTGGGTCAGCCGGGACAGGTTACGAGCAGTACTTC
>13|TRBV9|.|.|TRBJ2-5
CASSGTDQETQYF
TGTGCCAGCAGCGGGACAGACCAAGAGACCCAGTACTTC
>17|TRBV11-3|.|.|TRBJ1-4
CASSLPPRHATNEKLFF
TGTGCCAGCAGCTTACCGCCCCGGCACGCAACTAATGAAAAACTGTTTTTT
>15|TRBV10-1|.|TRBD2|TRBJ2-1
CASSDGASGGDEQFF
TGCGCCAGCAGTGACGGGGCTAGCGGGGGTGATGAGCAGTTCTTC
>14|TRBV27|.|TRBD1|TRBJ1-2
CASSFGQGAGGYTF
TGTGCCAGCAGTTTCGGGCAGGGGGCCGGTGGCTACACCTTC
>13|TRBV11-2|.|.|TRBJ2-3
CASSLAGTDTQYF
TGTGCCAGCAGCTTAGCAGGAACAGATACGCAGTATTTT
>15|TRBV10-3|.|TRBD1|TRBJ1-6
CAISESGQGTSPLHF
TGTGCCATCAGTGAGTCGGGACAGGGGACTTCACCCCTCCACTTT